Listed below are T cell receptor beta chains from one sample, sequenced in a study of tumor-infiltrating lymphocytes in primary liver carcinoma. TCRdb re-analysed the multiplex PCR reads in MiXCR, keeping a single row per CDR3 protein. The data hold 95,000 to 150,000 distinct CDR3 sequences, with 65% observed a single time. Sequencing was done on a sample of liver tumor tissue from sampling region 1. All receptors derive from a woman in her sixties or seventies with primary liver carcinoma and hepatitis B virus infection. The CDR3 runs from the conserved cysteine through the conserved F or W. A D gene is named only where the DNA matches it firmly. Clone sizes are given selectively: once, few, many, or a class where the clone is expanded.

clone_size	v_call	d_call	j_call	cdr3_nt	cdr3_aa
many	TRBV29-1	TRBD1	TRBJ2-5	TGCAGCGTTGCCCGACAGGGGGAGACCCAGTACTTC	CSVARQGETQYF
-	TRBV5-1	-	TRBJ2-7	TGCGCCAGCAGGTTGGGGGCAGGTTTCTACGAGCAGTACTTC	CASRLGAGFYEQYF
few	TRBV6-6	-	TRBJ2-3	TGTGCCACCGTGATTAATACGCAGTATTTT	CATVINTQYF
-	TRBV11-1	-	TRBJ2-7	TGTGCCAGCAACTTAGACGGGGACACTTGCTACGAGCAGTACTTC	CASNLDGDTCYEQYF
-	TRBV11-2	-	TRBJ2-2	TGTGCCAACAGTCTAGGAGGGGTTACCGGGGAGCTGTTTTTT	CANSLGGVTGELFF
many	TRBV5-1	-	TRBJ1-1	TGCGCCAGCACCCCTGGGGCCCCCTTGAACACTGAAGCTTTCTTT	CASTPGAPLNTEAFF
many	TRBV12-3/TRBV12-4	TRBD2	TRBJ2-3	TGTGCCAGCAGTTCCTGGCTAGCGGGGTCGGATACGCAGTATTTT	CASSSWLAGSDTQYF
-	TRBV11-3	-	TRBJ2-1	TGTGCCAGCAGCCTAACCCGCCAGGGGACTCGATCATACAATGAGCAGTTCTTC	CASSLTRQGTRSYNEQFF
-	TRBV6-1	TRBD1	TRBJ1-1	TGTGCCAGCAGTCGACAGGGTTTGGGGCCGAACACTGGAGCTTTCTTT	CASSRQGLGPNTGAFF
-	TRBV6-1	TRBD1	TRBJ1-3	TGTACCAGCAGTGAAGGGGGCTCCGGACACACCATATATTTT	CTSSEGGSGHTIYF
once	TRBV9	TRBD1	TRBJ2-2	TGTTCCAGCAGCCCCCGGGACAGCGGCACCCGGGAGCTGTTTTTT	CSSSPRDSGTRELFF
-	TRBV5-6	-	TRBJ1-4	TGTGCCAGCAGCTGGAGGGAGGTTGGGGTCGAAAAACTGTTTTTT	CASSWREVGVEKLFF
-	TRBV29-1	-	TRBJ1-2	TGCAGCGTTGCCCAGGTGCAGGGGATCGGACGAGAGAGCTATGGCTACACCTTC	CSVAQVQGIGRESYGYTF
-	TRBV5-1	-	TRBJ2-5	TGCGCCAGCAGCTTAGGCAGCTTTTCTTACCAAGAGACCCAGTACTTC	CASSLGSFSYQETQYF
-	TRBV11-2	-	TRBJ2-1	TGTGTCAGCAGCTTGGACCCTGACATCTCCTACAATGAGCAGTTCTTC	CVSSLDPDISYNEQFF
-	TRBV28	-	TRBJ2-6	TGTGCCAGCGGTTTAGGGCAACCCTCTGGGGCCAACGTCCTGACTTTC	CASGLGQPSGANVLTF
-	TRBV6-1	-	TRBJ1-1	TGTGACAGCAGTGTGGGGCCCATAGGGAACATTGAAGCTTTCTTT	CDSSVGPIGNIEAFF
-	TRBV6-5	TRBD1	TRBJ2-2	TGTGCCAGTAGACTGGACAGGGCACCCGGGGAGCTGTTTTTT	CASRLDRAPGELFF
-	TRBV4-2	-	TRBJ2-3	TGTGCCAGCAGTCAAGATCGGGGCGGCCCCACCCGCACAGATACGCAGTATTTT	CASSQDRGGPTRTDTQYF
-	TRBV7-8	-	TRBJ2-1	TGTGCCTGCAGCTTAAGGTCTAGCTTATACGGCAATGAGCAGTTCTTC	CACSLRSSLYGNEQFF
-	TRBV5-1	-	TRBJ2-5	TGCGCCAGCAGCTTACCGTACCAAGAGACCCAGTACTTC	CASSLPYQETQYF
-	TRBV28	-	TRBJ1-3	TGTGCCAGCAGTTTCCCCGCGGGTATCGGAGGAAACACCATATATTTT	CASSFPAGIGGNTIYF
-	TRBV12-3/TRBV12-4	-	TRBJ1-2	TGTGCCAGCGGTTTGAGAGTTTGGGGCTACACCTTC	CASGLRVWGYTF
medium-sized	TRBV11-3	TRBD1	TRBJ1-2	TGTGCCAGCAGCTTCCCGACAGGGGGCATTGGCTACACCTTC	CASSFPTGGIGYTF
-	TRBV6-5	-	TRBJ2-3	TGTGCCAGCAGTTACTCGGGGTTTTCAAGTGCAAGCACAGATATGCAGTATTTT	CASSYSGFSSASTDMQYF
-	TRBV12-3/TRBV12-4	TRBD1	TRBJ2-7	TGTGTCAGCAGTTTTCGGACAGGGGGAATCTCCTACGTGCAGTACTTC	CVSSFRTGGISYVQYF
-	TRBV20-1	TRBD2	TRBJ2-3	TGCAGTGCTGCGACTACCGGGAGGGCCGATACGCAGTATTTT	CSAATTGRADTQYF
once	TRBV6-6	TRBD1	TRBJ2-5	TGTGCCAGCAGTGGAAGACAGGGTCGGGGGACCCAGTACTTC	CASSGRQGRGTQYF
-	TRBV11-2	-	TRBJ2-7	TGTGCCAGCAGCTTACGCCGGCAGGGTATAGACGAACGGTACTTC	CASSLRRQGIDERYF
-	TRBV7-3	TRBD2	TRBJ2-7	TGTGCCAGCAGCTCGAACCGGGACTATTCCGAGCAGAACTTC	CASSSNRDYSEQNF
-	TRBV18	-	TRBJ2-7	TGTGCCAGCTCACCACCTACCCGGACTCGCGAGCAGTACTTC	CASSPPTRTREQYF
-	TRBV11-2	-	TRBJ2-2	TGTGCCATCAGCATAGATAGGACTGGGGAACTGTTTTTT	CAISIDRTGELFF
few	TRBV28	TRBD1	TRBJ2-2	TGTGCCAGCAGTTTAGCCCTCCGGGACAGGGAAAACACCGGGGAGCTGTTTTTT	CASSLALRDRENTGELFF
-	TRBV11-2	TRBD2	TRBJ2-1	TGTGCCAGCAGCTTTCTACTAGCGGGAGGCCCAAGGGAGCAGTTCTTC	CASSFLLAGGPREQFF
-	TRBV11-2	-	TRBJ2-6	TGTGCCAGCAACTTATTCTCAGGGTCCCTGGGGGGGGCCAACGTCCTGACTTTC	CASNLFSGSLGGANVLTF
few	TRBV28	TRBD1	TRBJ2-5	TGTGCCAGCAGTTCCCAGACAGGGTCTATTGGCCAAGAGACCCAGTACTTC	CASSSQTGSIGQETQYF
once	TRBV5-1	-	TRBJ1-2	TGCGTCAGCAGCTTGGTGCCAGAATCTAACTATGGCTACACCTTC	CVSSLVPESNYGYTF
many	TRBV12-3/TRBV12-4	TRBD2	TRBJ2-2	TGTGCCAGCAGTTTCAGCGGGACGAGGAGAGGGGAGCTGTTTTTT	CASSFSGTRRGELFF
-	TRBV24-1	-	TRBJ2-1	TGTGCCACCAGTGCCGTACTAGGCAGGAGGGGAAATGAGCAGTTCTTC	CATSAVLGRRGNEQFF
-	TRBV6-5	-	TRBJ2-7	TGTGTCAGCAGAAAAGGGGTCTGGCATTACTTC	CVSRKGVWHYF
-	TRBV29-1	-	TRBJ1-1	TGCAGCGTCCGACGGGGAAGGGAAGACGCTGAAGCTTTCTTT	CSVRRGREDAEAFF
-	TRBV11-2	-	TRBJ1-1	TGTACCAGCAGCTTAGGGTCACGTAGGGTCCGAGGACCATTGAACTCTGAAGCTTTCTTT	CTSSLGSRRVRGPLNSEAFF
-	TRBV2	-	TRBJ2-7	TGTGCCAGCAGGGTATCAGAGGTATGGCAGTACTTC	CASRVSEVWQYF
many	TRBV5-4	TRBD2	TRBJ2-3	TGTGCCAGCAGCGCTAGGACTAGCGGCACAGATACGCAGTATTTT	CASSARTSGTDTQYF
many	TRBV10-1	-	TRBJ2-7	TGCGCCAGCAGTGAGTCGACCAGGGGTAAGCAGTACTTC	CASSESTRGKQYF
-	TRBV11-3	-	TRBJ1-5	TGTGCCAGCGGCTCAACCCGGTTACAGAGGGCAGATACGCAGCATTTT	CASGSTRLQRADTQHF
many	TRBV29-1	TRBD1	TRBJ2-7	TGCAGCGTTACTGGACAGGGGGTACGCGAGCAGTACTTC	CSVTGQGVREQYF
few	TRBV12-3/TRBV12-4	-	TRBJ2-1	TGTGTCAGCAGTTTAAGCTCCTATAATGAGCAGTTCTTC	CVSSLSSYNEQFF
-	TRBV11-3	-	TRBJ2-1	TGTGCCAGCAGCTCAATCTTCAACTCGCTAATTACATACAATGAGCAGTGCTTC	CASSSIFNSLITYNEQCF
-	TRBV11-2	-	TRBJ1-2	TGTGCCGGCAGTTTAGGCATGTATCTAGGCTACACCTTC	CAGSLGMYLGYTF
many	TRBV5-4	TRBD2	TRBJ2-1	TGTGCCAGCAGCCCCCGACTAGCGGGAGAATCAAATGAGCAGTTCTTC	CASSPRLAGESNEQFF
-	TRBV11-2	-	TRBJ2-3	TGTGTCAGCAGCTTAGTCCGGGTCACCTCCTCGAGAACAGATACGCAGTATTTT	CVSSLVRVTSSRTDTQYF
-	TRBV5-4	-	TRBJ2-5	TGTGCCAGCAGCTTGATAGGGGCGATCGAGGAGACCCAGTACTTC	CASSLIGAIEETQYF
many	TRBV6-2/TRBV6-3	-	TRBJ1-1	TGTGCCAGCAGTTACGGGGGGTCTCACACTGAAGCTTTCTTT	CASSYGGSHTEAFF